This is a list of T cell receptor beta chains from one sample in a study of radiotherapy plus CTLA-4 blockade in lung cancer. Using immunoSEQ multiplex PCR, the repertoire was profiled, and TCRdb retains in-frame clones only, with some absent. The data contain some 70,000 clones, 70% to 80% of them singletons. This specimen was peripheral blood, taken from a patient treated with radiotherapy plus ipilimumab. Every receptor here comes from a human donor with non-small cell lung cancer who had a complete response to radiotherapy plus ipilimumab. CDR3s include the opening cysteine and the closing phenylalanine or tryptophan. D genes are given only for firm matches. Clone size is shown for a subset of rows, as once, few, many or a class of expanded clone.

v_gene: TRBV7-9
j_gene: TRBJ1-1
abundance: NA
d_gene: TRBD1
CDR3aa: CASSTRQGFTEAFF
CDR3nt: TGTGCCAGCAGCACGCGACAGGGATTCACTGAAGCTTTCTTT

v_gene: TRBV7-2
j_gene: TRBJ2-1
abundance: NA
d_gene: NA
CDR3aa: CASSLALGSSYNEQFF
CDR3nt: TGTGCCAGCAGCTTAGCGCTGGGTAGCTCCTACAATGAGCAGTTCTTC

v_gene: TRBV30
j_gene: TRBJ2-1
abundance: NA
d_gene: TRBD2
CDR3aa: CAWSAPPLSGDWDEQFF
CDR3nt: TGTGCCTGGAGTGCCCCCCCCCTAAGCGGGGACTGGGATGAGCAGTTCTTC

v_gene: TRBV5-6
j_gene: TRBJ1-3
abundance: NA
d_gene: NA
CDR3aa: CASSFLYYNSGNTIYF
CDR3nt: TGTGCCAGCAGCTTTCTTTACTACAACTCTGGAAACACCATATATTTT

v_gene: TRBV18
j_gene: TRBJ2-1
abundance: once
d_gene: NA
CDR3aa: CASSPFRRDGNEQFF
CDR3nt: TGTGCCAGCTCACCATTCCGGAGGGACGGCAATGAGCAGTTCTTC

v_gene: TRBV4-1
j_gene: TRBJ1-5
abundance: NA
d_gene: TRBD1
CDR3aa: CASSLGQGRAPQHF
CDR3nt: TGCGCCAGCAGTTTAGGACAGGGCCGCGCGCCCCAGCATTTT

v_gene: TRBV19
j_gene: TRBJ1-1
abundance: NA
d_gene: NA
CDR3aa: CASSIGQVGFAFNTEAFF
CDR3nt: TGTGCCAGTAGTATTGGTCAGGTCGGCTTCGCCTTTAACACTGAAGCTTTCTTT

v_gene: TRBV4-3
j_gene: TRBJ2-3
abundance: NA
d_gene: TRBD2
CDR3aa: CASSQELGGVAGATDTQYF
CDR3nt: TGCGCCAGCAGCCAAGAATTAGGTGGAGTAGCGGGAGCCACAGATACGCAGTATTTT

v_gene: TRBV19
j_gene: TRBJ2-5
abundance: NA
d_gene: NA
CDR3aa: CASSIAASTQRGTQYF
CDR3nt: TGTGCCAGTAGTATAGCGGCTAGCACCCAAAGGGGGACCCAGTACTTC

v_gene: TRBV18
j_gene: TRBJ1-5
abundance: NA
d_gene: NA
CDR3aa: CASSPGGNNQPQHF
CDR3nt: TGTGCCAGCTCACCGGGGGGGAATAATCAGCCCCAGCATTTT

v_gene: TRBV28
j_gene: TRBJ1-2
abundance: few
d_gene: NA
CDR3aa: CASSLLDSYGYTF
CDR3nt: TGTGCCAGCAGTTTACTTGACTCCTATGGCTACACCTTC

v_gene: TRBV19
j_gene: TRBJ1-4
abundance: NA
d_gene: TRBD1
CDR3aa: CASSSSTGGNEKLFF
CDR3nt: TGTGCCAGTAGTTCCTCGACAGGGGGTAATGAAAAACTGTTTTTT

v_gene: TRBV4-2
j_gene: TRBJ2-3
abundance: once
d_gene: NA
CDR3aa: CASSLSTDTQYF
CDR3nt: TGTGCCAGCAGCTTATCCACAGATACGCAGTATTTT

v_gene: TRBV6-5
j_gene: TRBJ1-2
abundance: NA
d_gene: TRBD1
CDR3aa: CASSQTGGRGYTF
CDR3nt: TGTGCCAGCAGTCAAACAGGGGGCCGTGGCTACACCTTC

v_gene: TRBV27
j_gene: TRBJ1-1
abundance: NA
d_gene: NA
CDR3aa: CASSMRSGTPNTEAFF
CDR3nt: TGTGCCAGCAGTATGCGCTCCGGGACCCCGAACACTGAAGCTTTCTTT

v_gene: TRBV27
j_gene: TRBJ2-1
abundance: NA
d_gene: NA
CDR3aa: CASSPWAQGYNEQFF
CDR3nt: TGTGCCAGCAGTCCATGGGCCCAGGGATACAATGAGCAGTTCTTC

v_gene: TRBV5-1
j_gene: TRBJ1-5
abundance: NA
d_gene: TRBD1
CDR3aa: CASSLTGGNQPQHF
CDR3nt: TGCGCCAGCAGCCTGACAGGGGGGAATCAGCCCCAGCATTTT

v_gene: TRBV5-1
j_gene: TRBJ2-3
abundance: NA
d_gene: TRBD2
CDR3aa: CASSRTSGSITDTQYF
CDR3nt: TGCGCCAGCAGCCGGACTAGCGGGAGTATAACAGATACGCAGTATTTT

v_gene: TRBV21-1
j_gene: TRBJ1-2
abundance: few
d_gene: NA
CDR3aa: CAGGLVPNYGYTF
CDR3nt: TGTGCCGGGGGCCTCGTCCCTAACTATGGCTACACCTTC

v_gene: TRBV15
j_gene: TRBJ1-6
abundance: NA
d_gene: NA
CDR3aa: CATSRDSRNSPLHF
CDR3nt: TGTGCCACCAGCAGAGATTCGAGAAATTCACCCCTCCACTTT

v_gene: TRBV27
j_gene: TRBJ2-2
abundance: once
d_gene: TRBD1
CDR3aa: CASSSPGQATGELFF
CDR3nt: TGTGCCAGCAGTTCGCCGGGACAGGCCACCGGGGAGCTGTTTTTT

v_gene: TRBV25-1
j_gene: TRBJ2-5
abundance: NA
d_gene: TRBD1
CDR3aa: CASSDPQGGETQYF
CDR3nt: TGTGCCAGCAGTGATCCACAGGGGGGAGAGACCCAGTACTTC

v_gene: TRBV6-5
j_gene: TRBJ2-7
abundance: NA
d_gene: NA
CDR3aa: CASSSNPTGTKYEQYF
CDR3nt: TGTGCCAGCAGTTCAAACCCTACCGGGACAAAATACGAGCAGTACTTC

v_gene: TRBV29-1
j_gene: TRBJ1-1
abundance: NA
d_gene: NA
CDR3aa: CSVGYQGDTEAFF
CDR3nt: TGCAGCGTTGGGTACCAGGGAGACACTGAAGCTTTCTTT

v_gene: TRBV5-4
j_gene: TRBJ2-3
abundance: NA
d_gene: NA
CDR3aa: CASSAAGQYTDTQYF
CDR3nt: TGTGCCAGCAGCGCAGCTGGACAGTACACAGATACGCAGTATTTT

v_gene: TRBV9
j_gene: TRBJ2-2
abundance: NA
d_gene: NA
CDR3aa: CASSEGHGAGELFF
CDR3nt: TGTGCCAGCAGCGAGGGACACGGGGCCGGGGAGCTGTTTTTT

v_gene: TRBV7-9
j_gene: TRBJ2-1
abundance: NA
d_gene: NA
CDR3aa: CASSLAGGYNEQFF
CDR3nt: TGTGCCAGCAGCTTAGCGGGGGGCTACAATGAGCAGTTCTTC

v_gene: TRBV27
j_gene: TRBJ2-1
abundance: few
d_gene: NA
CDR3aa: CASSPWDRYNEQFF
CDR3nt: TGTGCCAGCAGTCCCTGGGACCGGTACAATGAGCAGTTCTTC

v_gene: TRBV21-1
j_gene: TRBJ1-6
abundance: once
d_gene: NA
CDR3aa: CASSARGPPLSLHF
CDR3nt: TGTGCCAGCAGCGCCCGGGGCCCCCCGTTGTCCCTCCACTTT

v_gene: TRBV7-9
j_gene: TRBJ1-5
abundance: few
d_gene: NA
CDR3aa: CASSLSGWNQPQHF
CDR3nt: TGTGCCAGCAGCTTATCGGGGTGGAATCAGCCCCAGCATTTT

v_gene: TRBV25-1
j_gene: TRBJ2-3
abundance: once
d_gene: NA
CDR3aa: CASSDSGDLTDTQYF
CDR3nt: TGTGCCAGCAGTGACTCGGGGGATCTCACAGATACGCAGTATTTT

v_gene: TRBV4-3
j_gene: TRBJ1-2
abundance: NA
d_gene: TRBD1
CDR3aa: CASSLALRQGDYGYTF
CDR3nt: TGCGCCAGCAGCTTGGCCCTCCGACAGGGGGACTATGGCTACACCTTC

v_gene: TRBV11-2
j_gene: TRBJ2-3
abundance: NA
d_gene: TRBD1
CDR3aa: CASTLRDSNTDTQYF
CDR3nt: TGTGCCAGCACCCTCCGGGACAGCAACACAGATACGCAGTATTTT

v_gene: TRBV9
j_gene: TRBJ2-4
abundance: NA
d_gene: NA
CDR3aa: CASSPTGFGKNIQYF
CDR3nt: TGTGCCAGCAGCCCCACAGGGTTTGGCAAAAACATTCAGTACTTC

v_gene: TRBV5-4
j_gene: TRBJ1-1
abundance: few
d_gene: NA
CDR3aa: CASSLDRNTEAFF
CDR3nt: TGTGCCAGCAGCTTGGACAGGAACACTGAAGCTTTCTTT

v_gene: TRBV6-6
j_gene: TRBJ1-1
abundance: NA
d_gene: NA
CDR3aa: CASSYRQIGEAFF
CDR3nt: TGTGCCAGCAGTTATCGACAGATCGGAGAAGCTTTCTTT

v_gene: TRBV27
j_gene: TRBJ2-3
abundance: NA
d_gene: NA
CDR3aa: CARAGQGGGNSTDTQYF
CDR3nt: TGTGCCAGAGCAGGGCAGGGTGGCGGGAATAGCACAGATACGCAGTATTTT

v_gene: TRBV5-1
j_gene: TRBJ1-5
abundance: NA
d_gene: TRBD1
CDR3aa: CASSPGPYRGRGNQPQHF
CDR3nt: TGCGCCAGCAGCCCTGGTCCCTACAGGGGAAGGGGCAATCAGCCCCAGCATTTT

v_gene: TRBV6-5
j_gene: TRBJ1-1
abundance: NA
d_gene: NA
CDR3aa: CASSKRMNTEAFF
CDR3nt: TGTGCCAGCAGTAAGAGAATGAACACTGAAGCTTTCTTT

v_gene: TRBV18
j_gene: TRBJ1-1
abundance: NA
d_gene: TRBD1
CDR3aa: CASLGQGGTEAFF
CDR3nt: TGTGCCAGCTTGGGACAGGGGGGCACTGAAGCTTTCTTT

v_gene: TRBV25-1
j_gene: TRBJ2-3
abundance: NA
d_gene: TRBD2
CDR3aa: CASSIKGLAGGGDTQYF
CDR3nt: TGTGCCAGCAGCATTAAAGGACTAGCGGGGGGAGGAGATACGCAGTATTTT

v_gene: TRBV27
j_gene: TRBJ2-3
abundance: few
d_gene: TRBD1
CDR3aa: CASSGTGRADTQYF
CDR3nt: TGTGCCAGCTCCGGGACAGGGAGGGCAGATACGCAGTATTTT

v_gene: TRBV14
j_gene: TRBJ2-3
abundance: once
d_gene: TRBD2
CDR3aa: CASSQDATSGRRTQYF
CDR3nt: TGTGCCAGCAGCCAAGATGCGACTAGCGGGAGACGCACGCAGTATTTT

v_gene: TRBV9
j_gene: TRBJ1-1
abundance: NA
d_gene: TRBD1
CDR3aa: CASSPLVGQRTEAFF
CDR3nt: TGTGCCAGCAGCCCTCTCGTGGGACAGAGGACTGAAGCTTTCTTT

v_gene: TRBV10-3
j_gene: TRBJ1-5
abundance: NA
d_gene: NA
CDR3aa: CAISDSTASNQPQHF
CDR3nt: TGTGCCATCAGTGATTCGACAGCCAGCAATCAGCCCCAGCATTTT